Only a few counts were recorded for the clone carrying this T cell receptor (beta chain). The antigen remains undetermined. V dropped 5 bases and J dropped 0; count of bases not matched to a gene: 6. Germline V gene sequence: CDR1 DFQATT, CDR2 SNEGSKA (reference sequence). The CDR3 extends over 15 amino acids. Tregs were sorted as CD4+CD25+CD127-/low cells. Constant-region reverse primers amplified full-length variable regions, followed by semi-nested Nested Universal Primer A PCR. TCRdb ran MiXCR on the 5' RACE reads and lists one entry per CDR3 protein. The table includes approximately 57,000 distinct CDR3 sequences, around 21% detected once. Study-wide results and limits: Tumor Tregs overlapped most with tumor, then blood, naive CD4+ cells. Tumor memory CD4+ T cell TCR gene usage was found to cluster with blood and lymph node memory CD4+ cells and with lymph node naive CD4+ cells.

The chain recombines TRBV20-1 with TRBJ2-1, with 8 positions matching TRBD2. This TCR derives from a female donor with breast cancer. Sequences were obtained from tumor-infiltrating Tregs sorted from the breast tumor. Written as DNA, the CDR3 is TGCAGTGCTGAGCGGGAGTCCCTCTCCTACAATGAGCAGTTCTTC. It codes for CSAERESLSYNEQFF.